The clone carrying this TCR beta chain was detected a few times. The antigen is undetermined. CDR1 and CDR2 (germline): DFQATT, SNEGSKA (reference sequence). The CDR3 extends over 19 amino acids. Trimming removed 7 bases from V and 6 bases from J; junction bases left unmatched: 30. The sample originates from a study of T-cell memory formation after mild COVID-19. Findings and caveats of the study: Pre-infection memory carried some responding clones, suggesting that cross-reactive memory joined. The main location of contracting CD4+ clones was CM and EM, and that of contracting CD8+ clones was EMRA.

TCRdb analysed the 5' RACE reads with MiXCR anew, one entry per CDR3 protein. There are over 500,000 distinct CDR3 sequences in the sample; 17% occur only once, and roughly 8% lies in the top ten. The receptor comes from an adult woman who had mild COVID-19 (a few samples of this study predate the infection). Cell type and time point are not known. The chain is built from TRBV20-1 and TRBJ2-7, with 7 bases identical to TRBD1. Sequences were obtained from PBMCs or a T cell subset sorted from them (not recorded which). The CDR3 here is CSVQTGTALSRSMVGEQYF. The CDR3 nucleotides are TGCAGTGTTCAAACCGGGACAGCCCTTTCCCGATCCATGGTAGGCGAGCAGTACTTC.